These 32 T cell receptor beta chains originate from one sample sequenced in a study of blood T cell repertoires in COVID-19. Using immunoSEQ multiplex PCR, the repertoire was profiled, and TCRdb retains in-frame clones only, with some absent. The sample holds about 80,000 clones, around 77% seen once. Sequenced input: peripheral blood. The receptors come from a man in his sixties or seventies with active or convalescent COVID-19.

This chain joins TRBV30 and TRBJ1-6; D uncertain. V was trimmed by 0 bases and J by 5 bases, leaving 5 bases between them. The CDR3 covers 13 residues. Germline CDR1 is GTSNPN and CDR2 is SVGIG (reference sequence). The CDR3 DNA reads TGTGCCTGGAGTGTCAGGAATAATTCACCCCTCCACTTT. Its protein product is CAWSVRNNSPLHF.

The rearrangement uses TRBV29-1 and TRBJ2-5; 11 bases agree with TRBD1. This CDR3 contains 15 residues. The germline V gene encodes CDR1 SQVTM and CDR2 ANQGSEA. V dropped 3 bases and J dropped 4; count of bases not matched to a gene: 7. In DNA, the CDR3 is TGCAGCGTTGAGGGGACAGGGGGGGATTTAGAGACCCAGTACTTC. This encodes CSVEGTGGDLETQYF.

The V and J genes are TRBV2 and TRBJ1-2; D is ambiguous. CDR3 length: 12 amino acids. Germline-derived CDR1 and CDR2 are SNHLY and FYNNEI. V gave up 2 bases and J gave up 2 bases, with 3 bases separating them. The CDR3 protein is CASSESNYGYTF. The CDR3 nucleotides are TGTGCCAGCAGTGAATCGAACTATGGCTACACCTTC.

The chain has TRBV28 and TRBJ1-1; no clear D gene. V lost 6 bases and J lost 2, with 10 bases in between. From germline, CDR1 is MDHEN and CDR2 SYDVKM. The CDR3 totals 13 residues. Here the CDR3 reads CASRRQVNTEAFF. Written as DNA, the CDR3 is TGTGCCAGCAGAAGACAAGTCAACACTGAAGCTTTCTTT. Complete variable domain (other parts from reference TRBV28 and TRBJ1-1): DVKVTQSSRYLVKRTGEKVFLECVQDMDHENMFWYRQDPGLGLRLIYFSYDVKMKEKGDIPEGYSVSREKKERFSLILESASTNQTSMYLCASRRQVNTEAFFGQGTRLTVV.

The J gene is TRBJ2-3, the V gene TRBV7-3; 11 bases match TRBD2. The CDR3 spans 17 residues. Trimming at V came to 2 bases and at J to 6 bases, leaving 10 bases not matched to a gene. CDR1 and CDR2 (germline): SGHTA, FQGTGA. The chain's CDR3 is CASSLGLAGGQLDTQYF. In DNA, the CDR3 is TGTGCCAGCAGCTTAGGGCTAGCGGGGGGCCAGTTGGATACGCAGTATTTT.

J is TRBJ1-2 and V is TRBV29-1; 8 bases align to TRBD1. The CDR3 has 13 residues. CDR1 SQVTM and CDR2 ANQGSEA come from the germline V gene. Trimming at V came to 4 bases and at J to 6 bases, leaving 7 bases not matched to a gene. CDR3 coding DNA: TGCAGCGTTGGAGTGGACAGGGAGAATGGCTACACCTTC. This sequence encodes CSVGVDRENGYTF.

This chain joins TRBV29-1 and TRBJ2-5, with TRBD2 as a possible D gene (5 bases). In germline, CDR1 is SQVTM, CDR2 ANQGSEA. This CDR3 is 14 amino acids long. Trimming stripped 1 base from V and 5 bases from J, with 14 bases between. The CDR3 loop is CSVEVGRPGETQYF. CDR3 sequence (DNA): TGCAGCGTTGAAGTAGGGCGACCGGGGGAGACCCAGTACTTC.

This chain links TRBV2 with TRBJ2-1; 12 bases agree with TRBD2. The CDR3 covers 15 residues. Germline CDR1 and CDR2: SNHLY and FYNNEI. The trim removed 7 bases at V and 6 bases at J, leaving 7 bases unmatched. The chain's CDR3 is CASTATSGGRNEQFF. Written as DNA, the CDR3 is TGTGCCAGCACCGCGACTAGCGGGGGCCGCAATGAGCAGTTCTTC.

This chain joins TRBV28 and TRBJ1-6, with 10 bases lining up with TRBD1. V gave up 6 bases and J gave up 11 bases; unmatched junction bases: 7. Looked up from germline, CDR1 is MDHEN and CDR2 is SYDVKM. This CDR3 is 14 amino acids long. DNA of the CDR3: TGTGCCAGCAGAGGGACAGGGGATCAGGCACCCCTCCACTTT. Protein sequence: CASRGTGDQAPLHF.

The chain carries TRBV7-9 and TRBJ1-4; tentatively, D is TRBD1 (6 bases). CDR3 length: 17 residues. Germline CDR1 SEHNR, CDR2 FQNEAQ (reference sequence). V lost 5 bases, J lost 6 bases, and 22 bases lay in between. The CDR3 sequence is CASSQPLRDTEDEKLFF. In DNA, the CDR3 is TGTGCCAGCAGCCAACCCCTTAGGGACACGGAGGATGAAAAACTGTTTTTT.

The V call is TRBV2, the J call TRBJ2-7; possible D gene TRBD1, 6 bases. V was pared by 5 bases and J by 5 bases, with 10 bases between. The CDR3 extends over 12 amino acids. CDR1 SNHLY and CDR2 FYNNEI come from the germline V gene. The chain's CDR3 is CASSKQGHEQYF. CDR3 sequence (DNA): TGTGCCAGCAGTAAACAGGGTCACGAGCAGTACTTC.

This sequence joins TRBV11-1 and TRBJ2-5, with D unresolved. Trimming took 5 bases from V and 2 from J, leaving 18 bases between them. The CDR3 runs 16 residues. Germline CDR1 is SGHAT and CDR2 is FQDESV (reference sequence). CDR3 protein: CASSPWRFAAQETQYF. CDR3 coding DNA: TGTGCCAGCAGCCCCTGGCGATTTGCGGCGCAAGAGACCCAGTACTTC.

This rearrangement joins TRBV11-3 to TRBJ2-1, with D possibly TRBD1 on 6 matching bases. The CDR3 spans 17 residues. CDR1 and CDR2 from the germline V gene are SGHNT and YENEEA. V was pared by 7 bases and J by 7 bases, with 26 bases between. The CDR3 reads CASTVPRGFQGSNEQFF. CDR3 DNA sequence: TGTGCCAGCACCGTACCCAGGGGATTTCAAGGCTCGAATGAGCAGTTCTTC.

The chain uses TRBV5-4 and TRBJ1-3; the match to TRBD1 covers 9 bases. V shed 9 bases, J shed 0 bases, and the junction held 4 bases outside the gene matches. From germline, CDR1 is SGHNT and CDR2 YYREEE (reference sequence). The CDR3 runs 14 residues. The CDR3 here is CATRDRVSGNTIYF. In DNA, the CDR3 is TGTGCCACCCGGGACAGGGTCTCTGGAAACACCATATATTTT.

The chain is built from TRBV6-5 and TRBJ2-2, with 7 bases lining up with TRBD2. Trimming took 7 bases from V and 7 from J; bases not matched to a gene: 6. Germline V gives CDR1 MNHEY, CDR2 SVGAGI. The CDR3 is 13 residues long. In DNA, the CDR3 is TGTGCCAGCACTAAACAGCGGGGCGGGGAGCTGTTTTTT. This sequence encodes CASTKQRGGELFF.

This clone was seen once. This chain joins TRBV19 and TRBJ2-7; 7 bases map to TRBD1. V gave up 1 base and J gave up 0 bases; unmatched junction bases: 6. Per germline, CDR1 LNHDA and CDR2 SQIVND (reference sequence). The CDR3 consists of 16 residues. The CDR3 DNA follows: TGTGCCAGTAGTATAGGGGACAGACCTCTCTCCTACGAGCAGTACTTC. Residues: CASSIGDRPLSYEQYF.

CDR3 loop: CASSVEGQPYSPLHF. In nucleotides, the CDR3 is TGTGCCAGCAGCGTCGAAGGACAGCCTTATTCACCCCTCCACTTT. V usage is TRBV9 and J usage is TRBJ1-6; D is perhaps TRBD1 (6 bases). V shed 2 bases and J shed 8 bases, with 14 bases lying between them. Germline V gene sequence: CDR1 SGDLS, CDR2 YYNGEE. This CDR3 spans 15 amino acids. Looking up the rest from reference TRBV9 and TRBJ1-6 gives the full variable domain: DSGVTQTPKHLITATGQRVTLRCSPRSGDLSVYWYQQSLDQGLQFLIQYYNGEERAKGNILERFSAQQFPDLHSELNLSSLELGDSALYFCASSVEGQPYSPLHFGNGTRLTVT.

The chain links TRBV10-3 to TRBJ2-2, with 14 bases lining up with TRBD2. This CDR3 is 19 amino acids long. Germline CDR1 is ENHRY and CDR2 is SYGVKD. Germline trimming cut 0 bases from V and 0 bases from J; bases unmatched to any gene: 3. In DNA, the CDR3 is TGTGCCATCAGTGAGTCTGGGACTAGCGGGGGTTCGAACACCGGGGAGCTGTTTTTT. Amino acid sequence: CAISESGTSGGSNTGELFF.

V and J are TRBV18 and TRBJ1-6; D not resolved. Between the trimmed V and J ends, which lost 6 bases and 5 bases, there was a span of 14 bases. The CDR3 contains 15 residues. Germline assignment: CDR1 KGHSH and CDR2 LQKENI. The CDR3 protein is CASSLSRVDNSPLHF. In DNA, the CDR3 is TGTGCCAGCTCCCTATCGCGGGTAGATAATTCACCCCTCCACTTT. Together with reference TRBV18 and TRBJ1-6, the CDR3 gives the full variable domain: NAGVMQNPRHLVRRRGQEARLRCSPMKGHSHVYWYRQLPEEGLKFMVYLQKENIIDESGMPKERFSAEFPKEGPSILRIQQVVRGDSAAYFCASSLSRVDNSPLHFGNGTRLTVT.

This chain links TRBV28 with TRBJ1-6; no firm D call. Trimming took 5 bases from V and 7 from J, leaving 12 bases between them. Germline CDR1 and CDR2: MDHEN and SYDVKM. The CDR3 spans 14 residues. The CDR3 loop is CASSRTIKNSPLHF. The CDR3 coding sequence is TGTGCCAGCAGTAGGACTATAAAAAATTCACCCCTCCACTTT. Supplemented by reference TRBV28 and TRBJ1-6, the full variable domain reads DVKVTQSSRYLVKRTGEKVFLECVQDMDHENMFWYRQDPGLGLRLIYFSYDVKMKEKGDIPEGYSVSREKKERFSLILESASTNQTSMYLCASSRTIKNSPLHFGNGTRLTVT.

The chain employs TRBV6-5 and TRBJ2-5; D gene unclear. The V end lost 5 bases, the J end lost 5 bases, and 6 bases lay between the germline ends. The germline V gene has CDR1 MNHEY and CDR2 SVGAGI. CDR3 length: 11 amino acids. CDR3 sequence: CASSTHETQYF. CDR3 bases: TGTGCCAGCAGTACACACGAGACCCAGTACTTC.

This clone has more than one count but fewer than ten. The chain recombines TRBV2 with TRBJ1-5; 10 bases are shared with TRBD1. The V and J ends lost 6 bases and 6 bases, in that order; junction bases with no gene match: 2. This CDR3 is built from 13 residues. CDR1 SNHLY and CDR2 FYNNEI come from the germline V gene. The CDR3 DNA is TGTGCCAGCAGACGGACAGGGGGTCAGCCCCAGCATTTT. This codes for CASRRTGGQPQHF.

The CDR3 DNA reads as TGTGCCAGCAGCGTAGGTTCTCCAGAAGGCTACACCTTC. Amino acids: CASSVGSPEGYTF. V usage is TRBV9 and J usage is TRBJ1-2; no reliable D call. This CDR3 spans 13 amino acids. V gave up 0 bases and J gave up 8 bases, with 11 bases separating them. CDR1 is SGDLS and CDR2 is YYNGEE in the germline V gene.

This chain connects TRBV2 to TRBJ2-7; TRBD2 is a possible D gene (5 bases). Germline lookup yields CDR1 SNHLY and CDR2 FYNNEI. Trimming took 7 bases from V and 2 from J, leaving 9 bases between them. The CDR3 runs to 12 residues. The CDR3 DNA sequence: TGTGCCAGCAAGGAGGAAACCTACGAGCAGTACTTC. It yields the protein CASKEETYEQYF.

This sequence joins TRBV3-1 (or the pseudogene TRBV3-2) and TRBJ2-3; D remains ambiguous. CDR1 LGHDT and CDR2 YNNKEL come from the germline V gene (reference sequence). V lost 2 bases, J lost 2 bases, and 11 bases lay in between. The CDR3 contains 15 residues. The CDR3 reads CASSQSYSDTDTQYF. CDR3 bases: TGTGCCAGCAGCCAATCATATAGTGACACAGATACGCAGTATTTT.

This clone was counted between two and nine times. The rearrangement links TRBV6-6 to TRBJ1-5; D is unresolved. CDR3 size: 12 residues. V was shortened by 4 bases and J by 6 bases, with 7 bases between the two germline ends. Germline loops: CDR1 MNHNY, CDR2 SVGAGI (reference sequence). The chain's CDR3 is CASSSLSQPQHF. For the CDR3, the DNA is TGTGCCAGCAGTTCCCTGAGTCAGCCCCAGCATTTT.

The chain links TRBV7-6 to TRBJ2-2, with a tentative D call TRBD1 (6 bases). Per germline, CDR1 SGHVS and CDR2 FNYEAQ. This CDR3 is built from 14 residues. Trimming pared 1 base from V and 6 bases from J, leaving 9 bases between. CDR3 sequence (DNA): TGTGCCAGCAGCTTAGAGGCAGGGGCCGGGGAGCTGTTTTTT. Translating it yields CASSLEAGAGELFF.

This rearrangement joins TRBV10-3 to TRBJ2-7; tentatively, D is TRBD2 (5 bases). This CDR3 contains 13 residues. Germline V gene data show CDR1 as ENHRY and CDR2 as SYGVKD. Trimming removed 11 bases at V and 3 bases at J, with 17 bases between. For the CDR3, the DNA is TGTGCCGTCCAAGGTTTCGGGAACTACGAGCAGTACTTC. It is translated as CAVQGFGNYEQYF.

This chain connects TRBV6-1 to TRBJ2-7, with TRBD1 matching over 7 bases. This CDR3 spans 15 amino acids. Germline V gene lookup returns CDR1 MNHNS and CDR2 SASEGT. Trimming cost V 3 bases and J 6 bases; bases outside gene matches: 11. CDR3 sequence reads: CASSDLFTGVGEQYF. The CDR3 DNA reads as TGTGCCAGCAGTGACCTATTTACAGGGGTCGGCGAGCAGTACTTC.

The chain employs TRBV29-1 and TRBJ1-3; D is unclear. Germline V CDR1 and CDR2: SQVTM, ANQGSEA. This CDR3 region has 12 residues. V lost 4 bases and J 3 bases, leaving 7 bases between the germline ends. The CDR3: CSVAYSGNTIYF. The CDR3 bases are TGCAGCGTTGCCTACAGTGGAAACACCATATATTTT.

V gene TRBV7-3 combines with J gene TRBJ2-1; 10 bases fit TRBD1. Germline CDR1 reads SGHTA; CDR2 reads FQGTGA. Trimming took 5 bases from V and 10 from J; bases not matched to a gene: 14. The CDR3 contains 16 residues. The CDR3, as DNA: TGTGCCAGCAGCCCCAACCCGGGACAGGGGTTCGGCGAGCAGTTCTTC. Protein sequence: CASSPNPGQGFGEQFF.

The chain carries TRBV18 and TRBJ1-2, with D uncertain. Trimming shortened V by 2 bases and J by 2 bases, and 6 bases separated the two germline ends. This CDR3 comprises 13 residues. Germline V gene sequence: CDR1 KGHSH, CDR2 LQKENI. The chain's CDR3 is CASSPEHNYGYTF. In nucleotides, the CDR3 is TGTGCCAGCTCACCAGAACACAACTATGGCTACACCTTC.